These 10 T cell receptor beta chains share one sample of origin, sequenced in a study of blood T cell repertoires in COVID-19. Assay: immunoSEQ multiplex PCR; the TCRdb copy retains only in-frame clones and omits some. The sample carries around 140,000 clones, roughly three quarters recorded once. The sample comprised peripheral blood. These receptors all come from an older woman with acute or convalescent COVID-19.

The chain links TRBV10-1 to TRBJ2-1, with TRBD2 identical over 7 bases. With 0 bases clipped from V and 1 base from J, the junction kept 6 bases outside the gene matches. Germline values: CDR1 WNHNN, CDR2 SYGVQD (reference sequence). The CDR3 totals 17 residues. The DNA of the CDR3 is TGCGCCAGCAGTGAGTCCTCAGGGACTACTTCCTACAATGAGCAGTTCTTC. Translation gives CASSESSGTTSYNEQFF.

V usage is TRBV12-5 and J usage is TRBJ2-1, with D possibly matching TRBD2 (5 bases). V dropped 6 bases and J dropped 2 bases, with 17 bases sitting between them. In germline, CDR1 is LGHNT, CDR2 FRNRAP. The CDR3 is 16 amino acids. The CDR3 protein is CASGIGVAPAYNEQFF. The CDR3 region has the DNA TGTGCTAGTGGAATCGGGGTCGCGCCCGCCTACAATGAGCAGTTCTTC.

The chain joins TRBV11-2 to TRBJ1-1; no clear D gene. Trimming shortened V by 5 bases and J by 10 bases, and 14 bases separated the two germline ends. This CDR3 spans 12 amino acids. Germline V gene data show CDR1 as SGHAT and CDR2 as FQNNGV. CDR3 sequence (DNA): TGTGCCAGCAGCACATCAGAACCTCGAGCTTTCTTT. It yields the protein CASSTSEPRAFF.

This chain connects TRBV10-3 to TRBJ2-6; D is perhaps TRBD2 (8 bases). Germline-derived CDR1 and CDR2 are ENHRY and SYGVKD. The CDR3 runs to 17 residues. Trimming left V 6 bases short and J 0 bases short, with 15 bases between. DNA of the CDR3: TGTGCCATCAGCGGGGGGGACAGAATCTCTGGGGCCAACGTCCTGACTTTC. It translates to CAISGGDRISGANVLTF.

CDR3 amino acids: CASSRDRGQNTEAFF. In nucleotides, the CDR3 is TGTGCCAGTAGTAGGGACAGGGGGCAGAACACTGAAGCTTTCTTT. This sequence joins TRBV19 and TRBJ1-1, with TRBD1 identical over 12 bases. V lost 4 bases, J lost 1 base, and 1 base stayed unmatched. CDR3 length equals 15 residues. CDR1 and CDR2 from the germline V gene are LNHDA and SQIVND (reference sequence).

The chain links TRBV27 to TRBJ2-6; D is unclear. The germline gives CDR1 MNHEY, CDR2 SMNVEV (reference sequence). This CDR3 contains 16 residues. The germline V and J ends were trimmed by 3 bases and 1 base, with 10 bases remaining between them. Here the CDR3 reads CASSLFGGSGANVLTF. CDR3 sequence (DNA): TGTGCCAGCAGTTTGTTTGGCGGATCTGGGGCCAACGTCCTGACTTTC.

The chain employs TRBV19 and TRBJ2-6, with a possible D match to TRBD2 (6 bases). The germline gives CDR1 LNHDA, CDR2 SQIVND (reference sequence). The CDR3 extends over 15 amino acids. Trimming pared 10 bases from V and 1 base from J, leaving 14 bases between. The CDR3 coding sequence is TGTGCCACCCTGGGACTGCGATCTGGGGCCAACGTCCTGACTTTC. Amino acids: CATLGLRSGANVLTF.

V is TRBV6-6 and J is TRBJ2-7; TRBD2 agrees at 12 bases. CDR1 is MNHNY, CDR2 SVGAGI, per germline (reference sequence). Trimming at V came to 5 bases and at J to 1 base, leaving 3 bases not matched to a gene. There are 15 residues in the CDR3. CDR3 nucleotide sequence: TGTGCCAGCAGTCACACTAGCGGGAGGTCCTACGAGCAGTACTTC. Translated, it gives CASSHTSGRSYEQYF.

The rearrangement joins TRBV6-2 or TRBV6-3 to TRBJ2-1; TRBD1 is a possible D gene (6 bases). Germline-derived CDR1 and CDR2 are MNHEY and SVGEGT. This CDR3 has 14 residues. Trimming shortened V by 0 bases and J by 6 bases, and 9 bases separated the two germline ends. CDR3 region: CASSYSVRGNEQFF. CDR3 bases: TGTGCCAGCAGTTACTCGGTCAGGGGCAATGAGCAGTTCTTC.

The chain links TRBV7-9 to TRBJ2-4; 14 bases are shared with TRBD2. Germline V lookup: CDR1 SEHNR, CDR2 FQNEAQ (reference sequence). CDR3 length equals 16 residues. V lost 5 bases, J lost 5 bases, and 5 bases stayed unmatched. This CDR3 reads CASSRRLAGGENIQYF. The DNA of the CDR3 is TGTGCCAGCAGCCGAAGACTAGCGGGAGGGGAAAACATTCAGTACTTC.